These 16 T cell receptor beta chains were sequenced from one sample in a study of cytomegalovirus exposure and HLA in healthy donors (dated by TCRdb to the late 2010s). Libraries were made using the immunoSEQ multiplex PCR assay. The multiplex PCR relied on a mix of 60 forward primers for TCR Vbeta segments and 13 reverse primers for TCR Jbeta segments. This immuneACCESS table, as held by TCRdb, lists in-frame sequences with V and J called but not all clones. Of the missing ones, under half trace to an unresolved V gene in checked studies; the others have no known cause. The sample table lists 40,000 or so clones, 68% of them with a count of one. Clones ranked in the top ten supply around 3.9% of the sample. The sample consisted of PBMCs. All receptors come from a man aged 35 to 55 in good health and CMV-seronegative.

J is TRBJ1-2 and V is TRBV13; 8 bases are shared with TRBD1. Germline loops: CDR1 PRHDT, CDR2 FYEKMQ (reference sequence). J was trimmed by 8 bases and V by 5 bases; bases with no gene match: 13. The CDR3 loop spans 15 amino acids. The DNA of the CDR3 is TGTGCCAGCAGCGTTGGGGGCCAGGGGGCTTGGGGCTACACCTTC. This gives the protein CASSVGGQGAWGYTF.

This clone was recorded a few times. The J gene is TRBJ1-1, the V gene TRBV21-1; the D call of TRBD1 is as the table states it, not checked on the DNA. TRBV21-1 counts as a pseudogene. This CDR3 has 16 residues. The CDR3 protein is CASSPSERTGATEAFF. DNA of the CDR3: TGTGCCAGCAGCCCCTCGGAGAGGACAGGGGCCACTGAAGCTTTCTTT.

The rearrangement joins TRBV29-1 to TRBJ2-5; 9 bases fit TRBD2. There are 13 residues in the CDR3. CDR1 is SQVTM, CDR2 ANQGSEA, per germline. V was clipped by 6 bases and J by 1 base; unmatched bases: 3. This chain's CDR3 is CSVLTSGQETQYF. As DNA, the CDR3 is TGCAGCGTCCTGACTAGCGGCCAAGAGACCCAGTACTTC.

The chain is built from TRBV13 and TRBJ2-1, with 7 bases fitting TRBD2. The CDR3 is made up of 16 amino acids. J gave up 1 base and V 4 bases, and 7 bases lay outside the gene matches. The germline V gene has CDR1 PRHDT and CDR2 FYEKMQ (reference sequence). The CDR3 region has the DNA TGTGCCAGCAGCTGGGCGCCTAGCGGATCCTACAATGAGCAGTTCTTC. Translating gives CASSWAPSGSYNEQFF.

V gene TRBV4-1 combines with J gene TRBJ2-1, with TRBD2 as a possible D gene (6 bases). V was clipped by 0 bases and J by 6 bases, with 12 bases between them. The length of the CDR3 is 15 residues. Germline lookup yields CDR1 MGHRA and CDR2 YSYEKL. This chain's CDR3 is CASSQEGTPPNEQFF. The CDR3 DNA follows: TGCGCCAGCAGCCAAGAAGGGACTCCCCCCAATGAGCAGTTCTTC.

The chain combines TRBV29-1 with TRBJ1-1; D remains ambiguous. Trimming left V 0 bases short and J 9 bases short, with 17 bases between. The CDR3 is 14 residues long. Germline CDR1 is SQVTM and CDR2 is ANQGSEA. The CDR3 is CSVEEPVAQIKAFF. The CDR3 DNA sequence: TGCAGCGTTGAAGAGCCAGTGGCCCAGATTAAAGCTTTCTTT.

This rearrangement joins TRBV7-9 to TRBJ2-3, with D perhaps matching TRBD1 (5 bases). Germline assignment: CDR1 SEHNR and CDR2 FQNEAQ (reference sequence). V was pared by 1 base and J by 0 bases, with 8 bases between. The CDR3 is 15 residues long. CDR3: CASSLDRGSTDTQYF. CDR3 nucleotide sequence: TGTGCCAGCAGCTTAGATAGGGGAAGCACAGATACGCAGTATTTT.

The chain uses TRBV28 and TRBJ2-1; 8 bases are shared with TRBD1. The length of the CDR3 is 15 residues. The V and J ends lost 7 bases and 5 bases, in that order; junction bases with no gene match: 10. Germline-derived CDR1 and CDR2 are MDHEN and SYDVKM. CDR3 in amino acids: CASTPGQARNNEQFF. The CDR3 nucleotides are TGTGCCAGCACCCCGGGACAGGCCCGAAACAATGAGCAGTTCTTC.

The chain links TRBV13 to TRBJ2-1; D ambiguous. Deletions cut 1 base from V and 8 bases from J, with 3 bases between. The CDR3 is 11 amino acids. Germline V gene sequence: CDR1 PRHDT, CDR2 FYEKMQ (reference sequence). The CDR3 DNA follows: TGTGCCAGCAGCTTAGTATATGAGCAGTTCTTC. Its translation: CASSLVYEQFF.

The chain joins TRBV30 to TRBJ2-3, with TRBD1 matching over 8 bases. Germline values: CDR1 GTSNPN, CDR2 SVGIG (reference sequence). V shed 2 bases, J shed 6 bases, and the junction held 1 base outside the gene matches. The CDR3 spans 12 residues. The CDR3 sequence is CAWSTGGDTQYF. CDR3 sequence (DNA): TGTGCCTGGAGTACAGGGGGGGATACGCAGTATTTT.

The rearrangement joins TRBV6-5 to TRBJ1-1; D is uncertain. Deletions cut 6 bases from V and 1 base from J, with 9 bases between. The CDR3 length is 13 residues. Germline V gene sequence: CDR1 MNHEY, CDR2 SVGAGI. The CDR3 region has the DNA TGTGCCAGCAGACGCGATGGGAACACTGAAGCTTTCTTT. Its protein is CASRRDGNTEAFF.

This rearrangement joins TRBV4-2 to TRBJ2-5; 10 bases agree with TRBD2. Germline values: CDR1 LGHNA, CDR2 YNFKEQ. Unmatched junction bases numbered 11, after V lost 4 bases and J lost 6 bases. The CDR3 consists of 16 residues. The CDR3 is CASSRSPGTSAQTQYF. The CDR3 DNA sequence: TGTGCCAGCAGCCGCAGCCCCGGGACTAGCGCGCAGACCCAGTACTTC.

V gene TRBV2 combines with J gene TRBJ1-1; perhaps TRBD1 as D (6 bases). The V gene's germline CDR1 is SNHLY and CDR2 FYNNEI. V lost 7 bases and J lost 6, with 21 bases in between. The CDR3 has 15 amino acids. In DNA form, the CDR3 reads TGTGCCAGCACCCAAAGGGAACAGGGTAGCCCTGAAGCTTTCTTT. Its translation is CASTQREQGSPEAFF.

The rearrangement joins TRBV4-3 to TRBJ2-7, with a possible D match to TRBD2 (6 bases). V shed 0 bases and J shed 1 base, with 16 bases lying between them. Germline values: CDR1 LGHNA, CDR2 YSLEER. This CDR3 spans 17 amino acids. The CDR3 loop reads CASSQDYPGDASYEQYF. DNA of the CDR3: TGCGCCAGCAGCCAAGACTATCCGGGGGACGCTTCCTACGAGCAGTACTTC.

This clone has more than one count but fewer than ten. CDR3 sequence: CACPFGNANEKLFF. For the CDR3, the DNA is TGTGCCTGTCCATTCGGGAATGCTAATGAAAAACTGTTTTTT. The rearrangement joins TRBV30 to TRBJ1-4; D uncertain. The CDR3 sequence is 14 residues long. Trimming cost V 6 bases and J 3 bases, with 14 bases left between them. Germline CDR1 GTSNPN, CDR2 SVGIG (reference sequence).

The V call is TRBV30, the J call TRBJ1-2; D may be TRBD1 (6 bases). Germline V gene data show CDR1 as GTSNPN and CDR2 as SVGIG (reference sequence). The CDR3 is 12 residues long. Trimming removed 0 bases at V and 6 bases at J, with 8 bases between. The CDR3 here is CAWSVGGDGYTF. The CDR3, as DNA: TGTGCCTGGAGTGTAGGGGGAGATGGCTACACCTTC.